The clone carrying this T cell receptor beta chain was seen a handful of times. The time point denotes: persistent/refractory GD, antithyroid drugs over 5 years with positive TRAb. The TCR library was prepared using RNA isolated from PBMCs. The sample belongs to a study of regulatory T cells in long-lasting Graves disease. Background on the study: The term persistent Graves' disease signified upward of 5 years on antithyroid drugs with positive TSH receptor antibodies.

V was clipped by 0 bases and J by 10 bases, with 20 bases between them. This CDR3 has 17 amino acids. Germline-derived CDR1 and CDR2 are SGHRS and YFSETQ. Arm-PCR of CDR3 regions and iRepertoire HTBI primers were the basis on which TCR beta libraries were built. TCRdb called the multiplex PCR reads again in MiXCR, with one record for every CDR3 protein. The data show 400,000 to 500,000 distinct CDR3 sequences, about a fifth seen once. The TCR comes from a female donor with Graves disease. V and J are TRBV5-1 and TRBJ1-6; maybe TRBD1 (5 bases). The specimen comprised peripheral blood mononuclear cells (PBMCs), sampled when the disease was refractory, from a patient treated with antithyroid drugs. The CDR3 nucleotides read TGCGCCAGCAGCTTGGTGGGGTCTGCCGAGGGGAGGTCACCCCTCCACTTT. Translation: CASSLVGSAEGRSPLHF.